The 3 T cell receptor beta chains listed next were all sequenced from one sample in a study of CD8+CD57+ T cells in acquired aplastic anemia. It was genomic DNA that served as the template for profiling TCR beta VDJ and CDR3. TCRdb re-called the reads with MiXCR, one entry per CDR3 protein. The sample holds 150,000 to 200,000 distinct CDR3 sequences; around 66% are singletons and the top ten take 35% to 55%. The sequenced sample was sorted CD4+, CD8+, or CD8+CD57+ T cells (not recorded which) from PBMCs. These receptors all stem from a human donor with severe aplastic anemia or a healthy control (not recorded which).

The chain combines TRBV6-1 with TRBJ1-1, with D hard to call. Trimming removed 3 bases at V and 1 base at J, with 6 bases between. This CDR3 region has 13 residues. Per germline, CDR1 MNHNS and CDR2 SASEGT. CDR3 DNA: TGTGCCAGCAGTGAGGTGGGGAACACTGAAGCTTTCTTT. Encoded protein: CASSEVGNTEAFF.

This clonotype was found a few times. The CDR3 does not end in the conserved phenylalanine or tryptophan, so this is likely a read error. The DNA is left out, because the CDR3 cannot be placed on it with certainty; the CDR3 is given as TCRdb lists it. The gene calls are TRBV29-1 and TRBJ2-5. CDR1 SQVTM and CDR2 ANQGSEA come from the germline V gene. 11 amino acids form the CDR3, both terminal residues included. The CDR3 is CSARPSWELPP.

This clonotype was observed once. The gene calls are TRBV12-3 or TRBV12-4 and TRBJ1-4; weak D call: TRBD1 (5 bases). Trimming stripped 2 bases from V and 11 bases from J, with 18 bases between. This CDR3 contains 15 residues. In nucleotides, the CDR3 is TGTGCCAGCAGTTTAAGGGGATCGGCCCGGGGGAAACTGTTTTTT. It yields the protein CASSLRGSARGKLFF.